Below, one T cell receptor beta chain is given with its context. Its matching antigen is unknown. The time point: patch test 1, 2 weeks after DPC sensitization. Treatment here: therapeutic diphenylcyclopropenone sensitization with weekly scalp DPC. Germline lookup yields CDR1 ENHRY and CDR2 SYGVKD. This CDR3 contains 15 residues. Trimming shortened V by 2 bases and J by 3 bases, and 14 bases separated the two germline ends. In TCRdb, the RACE reads were re-called with MiXCR into one record per CDR3 protein. The sample includes approximately 90,000 distinct CDR3 sequences, 8% to 11% seen only once; the top ten take 2% to 2.5%. The data were taken from a study of human T cells and chemical hapten exposure. Whole-study findings and limits: With DPC sensitization, TCRs exceeding 1 in 1000 frequency showed no change.

The sample here was whole blood, taken in connection with sensitization to the hapten diphenylcyclopropenone (DPC). This clonotype originated in a man in his forties with alopecia areata. Some clones in this sample may be carry-over from other donors' samples. The chain uses TRBV10-3 and TRBJ2-7; tentative D call: TRBD1 (5 bases). The CDR3 sequence: CAISEPDMTDYEQYF. For the CDR3, the DNA is TGTGCCATCAGTGAGCCGGACATGACCGACTACGAGCAGTACTTC.